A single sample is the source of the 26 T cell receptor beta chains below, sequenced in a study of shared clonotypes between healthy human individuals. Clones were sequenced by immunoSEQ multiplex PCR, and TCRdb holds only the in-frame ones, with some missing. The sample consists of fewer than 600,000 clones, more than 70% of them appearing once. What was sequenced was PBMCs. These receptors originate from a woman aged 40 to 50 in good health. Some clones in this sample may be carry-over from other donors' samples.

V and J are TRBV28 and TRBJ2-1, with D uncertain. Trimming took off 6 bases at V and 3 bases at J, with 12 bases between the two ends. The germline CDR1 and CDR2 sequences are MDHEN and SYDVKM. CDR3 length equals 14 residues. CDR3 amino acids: CASRPPRFYNEQFF. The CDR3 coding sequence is TGTGCCAGCAGACCTCCTCGTTTCTACAATGAGCAGTTCTTC.

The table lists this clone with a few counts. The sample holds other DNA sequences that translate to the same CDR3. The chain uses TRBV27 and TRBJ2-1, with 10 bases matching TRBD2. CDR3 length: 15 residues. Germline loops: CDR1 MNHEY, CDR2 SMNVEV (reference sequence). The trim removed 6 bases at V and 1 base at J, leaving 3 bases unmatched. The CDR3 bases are TGTGCCAGCAGGAGAGCGGGAGGGTCCTACAATGAGCAGTTCTTC. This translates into CASRRAGGSYNEQFF.

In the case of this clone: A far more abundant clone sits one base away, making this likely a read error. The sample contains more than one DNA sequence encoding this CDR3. CDR3 protein: CASSSTVGQDTINTF. CDR3 bases: TGTGCCAGCAGCTCTACAGTGGGACAGGACACTATTAACACCTTC. The V call is TRBV7-9, the J call TRBJ1-2; the match to TRBD1 covers 8 bases. The CDR3 length is 15 residues. The germline gives CDR1 SEHNR, CDR2 FQNEAQ (reference sequence). J gave up 12 bases and V 4 bases, and 16 bases lay outside the gene matches.

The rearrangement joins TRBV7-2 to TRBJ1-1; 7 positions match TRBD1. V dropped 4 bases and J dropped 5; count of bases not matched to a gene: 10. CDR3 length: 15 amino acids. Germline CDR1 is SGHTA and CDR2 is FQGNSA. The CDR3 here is CASSSMDRFGTEAFF. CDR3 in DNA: TGTGCCAGCAGCTCGATGGACAGGTTCGGGACTGAAGCTTTCTTT.

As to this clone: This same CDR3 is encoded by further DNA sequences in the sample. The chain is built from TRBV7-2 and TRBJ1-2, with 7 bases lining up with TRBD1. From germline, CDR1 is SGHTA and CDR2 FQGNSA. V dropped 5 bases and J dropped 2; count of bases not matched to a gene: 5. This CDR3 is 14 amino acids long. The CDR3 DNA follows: TGTGCCAGCAGCCCAGGGACAGCCAACTATGGCTACACCTTC. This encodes CASSPGTANYGYTF.

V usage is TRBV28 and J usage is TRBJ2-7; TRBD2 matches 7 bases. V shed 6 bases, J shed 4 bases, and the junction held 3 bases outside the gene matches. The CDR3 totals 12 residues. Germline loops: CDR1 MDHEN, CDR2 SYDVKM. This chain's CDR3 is CASRREEYEQYF. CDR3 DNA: TGTGCCAGCAGACGGGAGGAATACGAGCAGTACTTC.

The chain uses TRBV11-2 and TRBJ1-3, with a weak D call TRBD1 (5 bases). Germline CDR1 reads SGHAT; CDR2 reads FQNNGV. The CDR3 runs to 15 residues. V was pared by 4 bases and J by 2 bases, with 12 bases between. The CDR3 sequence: CASSSDGTAGNTIYF. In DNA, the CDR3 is TGTGCCAGCAGCTCGGACGGGACGGCTGGAAACACCATATATTTT.

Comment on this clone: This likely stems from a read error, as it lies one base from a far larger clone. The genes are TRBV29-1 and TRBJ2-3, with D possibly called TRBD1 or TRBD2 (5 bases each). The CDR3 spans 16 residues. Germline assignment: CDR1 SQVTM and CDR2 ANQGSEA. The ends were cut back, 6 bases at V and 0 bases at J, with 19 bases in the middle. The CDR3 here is CSVAGTKKSSTDTQYF. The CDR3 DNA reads TGCAGCGTGGCCGGGACGAAGAAGTCTAGCACAGATACGCAGTATTTT.

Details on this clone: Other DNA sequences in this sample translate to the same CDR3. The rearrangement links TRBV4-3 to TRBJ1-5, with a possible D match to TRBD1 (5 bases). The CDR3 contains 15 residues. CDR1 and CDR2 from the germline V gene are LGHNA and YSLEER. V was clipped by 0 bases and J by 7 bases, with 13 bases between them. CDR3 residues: CASSQDGQGGQPQHF. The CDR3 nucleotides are TGCGCCAGCAGCCAAGATGGGCAGGGTGGCCAGCCCCAGCATTTT.

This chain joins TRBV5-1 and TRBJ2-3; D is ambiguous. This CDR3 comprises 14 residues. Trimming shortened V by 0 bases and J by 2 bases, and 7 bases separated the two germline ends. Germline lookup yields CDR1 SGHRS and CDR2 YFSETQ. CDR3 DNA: TGCGCCAGCAGCTTGGACACAGACACAGATACGCAGTATTTT. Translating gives CASSLDTDTDTQYF.

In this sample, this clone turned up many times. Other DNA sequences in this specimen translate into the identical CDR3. This chain's CDR3 is CASTPRGLSTDTQYF. CDR3 DNA sequence: TGTGCCAGTACCCCGAGAGGGCTAAGCACAGATACGCAGTATTTT. The rearrangement uses TRBV19 and TRBJ2-3, with D tentatively TRBD2 (5 bases). The V gene lost 7 bases and the J gene lost 0 bases, with 14 bases spanning the gap. Germline V gene sequence: CDR1 LNHDA, CDR2 SQIVND (reference sequence). This CDR3 is built from 15 residues.

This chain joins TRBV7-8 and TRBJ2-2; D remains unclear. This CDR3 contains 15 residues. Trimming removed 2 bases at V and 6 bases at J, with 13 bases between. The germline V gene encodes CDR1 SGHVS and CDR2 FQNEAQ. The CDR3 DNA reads TGTGCCAGCAGCTTACGGTGGCCTAGGGCCGGGGAGCTGTTTTTT. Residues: CASSLRWPRAGELFF.

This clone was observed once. CDR3 region: CASSYQGSEQYF. In nucleotides, the CDR3 is TGTGCCAGCAGCTACCAGGGAAGCGAGCAGTACTTC. This chain uses TRBV7-9 with TRBJ2-7, with D possibly being TRBD1 (5 bases). The CDR3 loop spans 12 amino acids. CDR1 is SEHNR and CDR2 is FQNEAQ in the germline V gene (reference sequence). V dropped 4 bases and J dropped 6 bases, with 10 bases sitting between them.

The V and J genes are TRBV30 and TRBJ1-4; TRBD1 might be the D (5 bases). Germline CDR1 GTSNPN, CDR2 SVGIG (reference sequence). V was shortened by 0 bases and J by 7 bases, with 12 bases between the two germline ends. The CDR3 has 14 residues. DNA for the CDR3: TGTGCCTGGAGTGTTCGGGGCAGTGGTGAAAAACTGTTTTTT. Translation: CAWSVRGSGEKLFF.

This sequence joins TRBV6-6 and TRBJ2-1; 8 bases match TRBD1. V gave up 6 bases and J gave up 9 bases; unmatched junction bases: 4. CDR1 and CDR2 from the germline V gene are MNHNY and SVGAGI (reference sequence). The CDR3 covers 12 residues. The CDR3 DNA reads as TGTGCCAGCAGGACAGGGGCGGGTGAGCAGTTCTTC. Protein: CASRTGAGEQFF.

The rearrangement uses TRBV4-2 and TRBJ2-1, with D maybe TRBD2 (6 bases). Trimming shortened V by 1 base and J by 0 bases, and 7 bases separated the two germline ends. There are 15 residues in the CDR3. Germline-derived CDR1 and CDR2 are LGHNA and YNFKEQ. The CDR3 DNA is TGTGCCAGCAGCCAAGCGCGGGGCTCCTACAATGAGCAGTTCTTC. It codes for CASSQARGSYNEQFF.

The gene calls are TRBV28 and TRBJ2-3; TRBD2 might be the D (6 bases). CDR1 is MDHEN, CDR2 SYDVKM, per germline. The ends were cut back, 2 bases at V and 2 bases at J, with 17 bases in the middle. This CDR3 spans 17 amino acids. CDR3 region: CASSLPPRGTSTDTQYF. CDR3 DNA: TGTGCCAGCAGTTTACCGCCCCGTGGGACTTCCACAGATACGCAGTATTTT.

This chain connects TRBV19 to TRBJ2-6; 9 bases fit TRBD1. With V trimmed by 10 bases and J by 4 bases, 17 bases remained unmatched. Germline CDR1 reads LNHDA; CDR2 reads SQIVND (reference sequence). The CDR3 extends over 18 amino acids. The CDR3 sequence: CATSTGTGTLVGANVLTF. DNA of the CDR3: TGTGCCACCTCCACCGGGACAGGGACCTTGGTCGGGGCCAACGTCCTGACTTTC.

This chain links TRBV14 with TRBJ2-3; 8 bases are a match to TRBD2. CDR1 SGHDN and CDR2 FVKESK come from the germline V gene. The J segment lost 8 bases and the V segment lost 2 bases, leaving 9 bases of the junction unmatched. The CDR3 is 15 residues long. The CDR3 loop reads CASSQTGGPVPTQYF. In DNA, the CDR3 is TGTGCCAGCAGCCAAACGGGAGGGCCAGTCCCTACGCAGTATTTT.

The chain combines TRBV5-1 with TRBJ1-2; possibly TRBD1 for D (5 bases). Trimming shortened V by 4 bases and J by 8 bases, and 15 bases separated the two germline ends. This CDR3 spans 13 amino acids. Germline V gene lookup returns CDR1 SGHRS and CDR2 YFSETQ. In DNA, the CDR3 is TGCGCCAGCAGCCCGGACAAGGCGGGCGGCTACACCTTC. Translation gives CASSPDKAGGYTF.

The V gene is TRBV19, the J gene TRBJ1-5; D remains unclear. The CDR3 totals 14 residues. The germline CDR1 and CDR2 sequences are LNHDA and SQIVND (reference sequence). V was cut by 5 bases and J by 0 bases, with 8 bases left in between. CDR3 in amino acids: CASSEGNSNQPQHF. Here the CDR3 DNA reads TGTGCCAGTAGTGAAGGAAATAGCAATCAGCCCCAGCATTTT.

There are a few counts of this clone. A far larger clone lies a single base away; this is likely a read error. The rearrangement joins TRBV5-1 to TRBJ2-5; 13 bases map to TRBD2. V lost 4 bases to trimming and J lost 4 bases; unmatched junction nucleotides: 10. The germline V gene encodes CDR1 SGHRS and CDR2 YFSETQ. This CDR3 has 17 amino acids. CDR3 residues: CASSPGLAGLWGETQYF. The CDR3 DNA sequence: TGCGCCAGCAGCCCGGGACTAGCGGGACTCTGGGGAGAGACCCAGTACTTC.

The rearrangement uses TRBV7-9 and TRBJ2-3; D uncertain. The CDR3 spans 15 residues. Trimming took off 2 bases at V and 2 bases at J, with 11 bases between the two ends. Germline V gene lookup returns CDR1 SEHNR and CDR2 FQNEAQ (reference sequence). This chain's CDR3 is CASSLTGETTDTQYF. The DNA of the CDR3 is TGTGCCAGCAGCTTAACCGGCGAGACCACAGATACGCAGTATTTT. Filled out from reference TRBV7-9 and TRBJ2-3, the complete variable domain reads DTGVSQNPRHKITKRGQNVTFRCDPISEHNRLYWYRQTLGQGPEFLTYFQNEAQLEKSRLLSDRFSAERPKGSFSTLEIQRTEQGDSAMYLCASSLTGETTDTQYFGPGTRLTVL.

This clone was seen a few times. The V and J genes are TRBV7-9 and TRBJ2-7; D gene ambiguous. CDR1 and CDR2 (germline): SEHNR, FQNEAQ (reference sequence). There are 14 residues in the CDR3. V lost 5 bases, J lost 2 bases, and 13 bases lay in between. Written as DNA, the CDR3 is TGTGCCAGCAGCCCCCGGAGCGCGACCTACGAGCAGTACTTC. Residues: CASSPRSATYEQYF.

The CDR3 region has the DNA TGTGCCAGCAGCCCCTGGACAGGGATCGGGGGAGAGACCCAGTACTTC. It encodes CASSPWTGIGGETQYF. V gene TRBV7-6 combines with J gene TRBJ2-5; the match to TRBD1 covers 8 bases. CDR1 SGHVS and CDR2 FNYEAQ come from the germline V gene. V shed 5 bases, J shed 4 bases, and the junction held 12 bases outside the gene matches. The CDR3 contains 16 residues.

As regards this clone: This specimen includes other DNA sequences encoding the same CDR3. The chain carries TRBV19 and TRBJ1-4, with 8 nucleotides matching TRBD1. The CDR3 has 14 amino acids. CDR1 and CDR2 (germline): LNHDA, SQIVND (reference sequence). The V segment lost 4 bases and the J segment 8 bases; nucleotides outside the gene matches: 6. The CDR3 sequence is CASSTDREGEKLFF. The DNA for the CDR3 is TGTGCCAGTAGTACGGACAGGGAGGGAGAAAAACTGTTTTTT. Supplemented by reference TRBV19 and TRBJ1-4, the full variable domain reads DGGITQSPKYLFRKEGQNVTLSCEQNLNHDAMYWYRQDPGQGLRLIYYSQIVNDFQKGDIAEGYSVSREKKESFPLTVTSAQKNPTAFYLCASSTDREGEKLFFGSGTQLSVL.